The T cell receptor (beta chain) under discussion was sequenced for a study of immune evolution from preneoplasia to lung adenocarcinoma. In regard to this clone: Its antigen is unidentified.

Study-level results: Normal lung had the highest top T cell clone frequencies. Normal lung had highest clonality; later lesions appeared denser, more diverse.

Patients had resection in Japan or China between the mid-2010s and the late 2010s. H&E slides confirmed each diagnosis, reviewed by two pathologists independently. The CDR3 has 16 residues. Germline CDR1 is SGHNT and CDR2 is YYREEE (reference sequence). V trimming: 4 bases; J trimming: 2 bases; junction bases outside the gene matches: 8. Generated by immunoSEQ multiplex PCR, the TCRdb table keeps only in-frame clones and is missing some. The profile covers around 3,000 clones, with under 85% appearing a single time and roughly 15% taken by the ten largest. The specimen sequenced was FFPE adjacent normal lung tissue. This TCR derives from a person in their 40s with lung adenocarcinoma. V usage is TRBV5-4 and J usage is TRBJ1-2, with TRBD1 matching over 10 bases. In DNA form, the CDR3 reads TGTGCCAGCAGCACCATGGACAGGGGGGCAAACTATGGCTACACCTTC. The encoded protein is CASSTMDRGANYGYTF.